This TCR beta chain derives from a study of regulatory T cells in long-lasting Graves disease. Findings and limits, study-wide: Persistent patients shared more public clonotypes (about 2,600) than new patients (just under 1,000).

With iRepertoire HTBI primers and Arm-PCR of CDR3 regions, TCR beta libraries were built. Original analysis: Analysis of the samples identified 50 to 65 TRBV and 13 to 15 TRBJ segments. TCRdb called the multiplex PCR reads again in MiXCR, with one record for every CDR3 protein. Clone size and V and J calls follow TCRdb, not the original study. The repertoire holds approximately 300,000 distinct CDR3 sequences, with over 15% as singletons. This clonotype was observed many times. No antigen is known for it. Germline CDR1 and CDR2: SGHVS and FQNEAQ. V lost 11 bases, J lost 11 bases, and 12 bases lay in between. The CDR3 runs 10 residues. This sample's time point: newly diagnosed GD, antithyroid drugs for less than 3 months. With RNA extracted from PBMCs as input, the TCR library was made. The patients were enrolled through endocrinology in Xi'an, China.

The gene calls are TRBV7-8 and TRBJ1-4; tentative D call: TRBD1 (6 bases). Sequencing used peripheral blood mononuclear cells (PBMCs), obtained at new diagnosis, from a patient treated with antithyroid drugs. The sequence derives from a female donor with Graves disease. Here the CDR3 DNA reads TGTGCCTCTGGAGGGGGGAAACTGTTTTTT. Protein: CASGGGKLFF.